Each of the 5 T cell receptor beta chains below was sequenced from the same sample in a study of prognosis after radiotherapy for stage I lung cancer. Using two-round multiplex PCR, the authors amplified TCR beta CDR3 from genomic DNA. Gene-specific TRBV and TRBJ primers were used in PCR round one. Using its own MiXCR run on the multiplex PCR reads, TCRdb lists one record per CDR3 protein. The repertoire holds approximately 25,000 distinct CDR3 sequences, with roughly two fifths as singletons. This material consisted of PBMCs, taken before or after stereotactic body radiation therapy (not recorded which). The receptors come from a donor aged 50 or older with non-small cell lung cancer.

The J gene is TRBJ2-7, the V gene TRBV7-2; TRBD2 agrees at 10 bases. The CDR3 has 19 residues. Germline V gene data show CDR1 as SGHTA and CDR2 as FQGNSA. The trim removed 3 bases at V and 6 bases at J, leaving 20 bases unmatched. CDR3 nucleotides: TGTGCCAGCAGCTTCCCTAGGGCTAGCGGGAGTTCGGGGGCCCCCGAGCAGTACTTC. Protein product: CASSFPRASGSSGAPEQYF.

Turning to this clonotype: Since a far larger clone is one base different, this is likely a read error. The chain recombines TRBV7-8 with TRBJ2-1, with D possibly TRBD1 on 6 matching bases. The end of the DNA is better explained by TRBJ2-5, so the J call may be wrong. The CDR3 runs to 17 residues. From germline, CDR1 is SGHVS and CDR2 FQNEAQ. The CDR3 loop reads CASSLLGAVPGQETQYF. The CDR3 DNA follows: TGTGCCAGCAGCTTATTGGGGGCGGTCCCGGGTCAAGAGACCCAGTACTTC.

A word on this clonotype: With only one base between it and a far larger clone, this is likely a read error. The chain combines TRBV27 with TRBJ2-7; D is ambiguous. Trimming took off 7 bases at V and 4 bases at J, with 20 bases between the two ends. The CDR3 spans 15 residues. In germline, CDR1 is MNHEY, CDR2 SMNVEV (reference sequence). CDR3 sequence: CASTYSGKMGYEQYF. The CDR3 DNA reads TGTGCCAGCACTTACTCGGGCAAAATGGGGTACGAGCAGTACTTC.

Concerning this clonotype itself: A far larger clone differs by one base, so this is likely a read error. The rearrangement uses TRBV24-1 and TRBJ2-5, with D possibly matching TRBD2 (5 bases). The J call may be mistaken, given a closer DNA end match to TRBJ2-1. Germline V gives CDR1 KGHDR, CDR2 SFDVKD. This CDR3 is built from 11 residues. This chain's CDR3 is CATLSVNEQFF. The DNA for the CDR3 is TGTGCCACTCTTAGCGTGAATGAGCAGTTCTTC.

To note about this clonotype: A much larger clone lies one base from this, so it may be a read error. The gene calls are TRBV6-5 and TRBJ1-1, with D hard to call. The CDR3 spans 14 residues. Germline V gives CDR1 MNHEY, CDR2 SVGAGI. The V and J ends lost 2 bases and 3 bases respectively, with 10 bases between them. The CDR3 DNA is TGTGCCAGCAGTTACGCGGTGCCTTACACTGAAGCTTTCTTT. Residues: CASSYAVPYTEAFF.